Listed here are 29 T cell receptor beta chains from one sample, sequenced in a study of T cells in tuberculosis (dated by TCRdb to 2017 to 2018). Library prep was done by the immunoSEQ multiplex PCR assay. TCRdb took this table from immuneACCESS and kept in-frame rearrangements with V and J called. Such tables lack part of the clones; where checked against another copy, unresolved V genes explain under half of the gap, and the rest is unexplained. In this sample the table shows about 31,000 clones, 95% to 97% of which occur a single time. The top ten hold 6.2% of the sample. Sequencing used PBMCs. The receptor source for this set is a donor aged 10 to 29 with latent tuberculosis or without tuberculosis infection.

The V gene is TRBV6-1, the J gene TRBJ1-3, with D unresolved. Trimming cost V 0 bases and J 2 bases, with 11 bases left between them. The CDR3 covers 16 residues. The germline gives CDR1 MNHNS, CDR2 SASEGT. CDR3 sequence (DNA): TGTGCCAGCAGTGAAGCGCACGGGATTACTGGAAACACCATATATTTT. Translated: CASSEAHGITGNTIYF.

The CDR3 coding sequence is TGTGCCAGCAGCTTTACGCAGAACTATGGCTACACCTTC. It encodes CASSFTQNYGYTF. The rearrangement uses TRBV5-5 and TRBJ1-2; D remains unclear. Looked up from germline, CDR1 is SGHKS and CDR2 is YYEKEE (reference sequence). V lost 2 bases and J 2 bases, leaving 7 bases between the germline ends. This CDR3 is built from 13 residues.

This clone was seen just once. V is TRBV18 and J is TRBJ2-1, with D uncertain. This CDR3 spans 12 amino acids. CDR1 and CDR2 from the germline V gene are KGHSH and LQKENI. Between the trimmed V and J ends, which lost 3 bases and 4 bases, there was a span of 4 bases. The CDR3 here is CASSPQYNEQFF. CDR3 sequence (DNA): TGTGCCAGCTCACCTCAATACAATGAGCAGTTCTTC.

This rearrangement joins TRBV11-2 to TRBJ2-7, with 7 nucleotides matching TRBD1. V lost 1 base and J lost 4; bases outside the gene matches: 1. Germline CDR1 reads SGHAT; CDR2 reads FQNNGV. The length of the CDR3 is 13 residues. DNA of the CDR3: TGTGCCAGCAGCTTAGCGACAGGGTACGAGCAGTACTTC. Protein sequence: CASSLATGYEQYF.

V and J are TRBV19 and TRBJ2-7; 11 nucleotides match TRBD1. Trimming removed 4 bases from V and 4 bases from J; junction bases left unmatched: 6. Germline V gives CDR1 LNHDA, CDR2 SQIVND (reference sequence). The CDR3 spans 15 residues. The CDR3 loop reads CASSTGQGAGYEQYF. The CDR3 bases are TGTGCCAGTAGTACAGGACAGGGGGCAGGTTACGAGCAGTACTTC.

The rearrangement uses TRBV5-1 and TRBJ2-7; possible D gene TRBD2, 6 bases. The germline V and J ends were trimmed by 10 bases and 2 bases, with 19 bases remaining between them. Germline lookup yields CDR1 SGHRS and CDR2 YFSETQ. The CDR3 spans 14 residues. The CDR3: CAPRSQGLPYEQYF. In nucleotides, the CDR3 is TGCGCCCCTCGAAGTCAGGGACTGCCCTACGAGCAGTACTTC.

The gene calls are TRBV27 and TRBJ2-3; D gene ambiguous. This CDR3 region has 15 residues. Germline V gene lookup returns CDR1 MNHEY and CDR2 SMNVEV (reference sequence). The V and J ends lost 6 bases and 2 bases respectively, with 15 bases between them. The CDR3 region is CASSSLNAVTDTQYF. The CDR3 nucleotides read TGTGCCAGCAGCTCGCTCAATGCGGTCACAGATACGCAGTATTTT.

CDR3 bases: TGTGCCAGTAGTATCGAGACAGGGCGCCTCTCTGGAAACACCATATATTTT. Translation: CASSIETGRLSGNTIYF. The rearrangement joins TRBV19 to TRBJ1-3; the match to TRBD1 covers 7 bases. CDR1 is LNHDA, CDR2 SQIVND, per germline (reference sequence). This CDR3 has 17 amino acids. Trimming at V came to 3 bases and at J to 0 bases, leaving 8 bases not matched to a gene.

The chain links TRBV15 to TRBJ2-4; maybe TRBD2 (6 bases). V lost 5 bases to trimming and J lost 0 bases, with 20 bases between them. Germline CDR1 is LNHNV and CDR2 is YYDKDF (reference sequence). The CDR3 spans 18 residues. CDR3 sequence: CATSPYGGGNLAKNIQYF. The CDR3 nucleotides read TGTGCCACCAGCCCGTACGGTGGGGGGAATCTAGCCAAAAACATTCAGTACTTC.

V gene TRBV6-5 combines with J gene TRBJ1-1; TRBD1 aligns across 7 bases. CDR1 MNHEY and CDR2 SVGAGI come from the germline V gene. The CDR3 consists of 14 residues. With V trimmed by 2 bases and J by 2 bases, 2 bases remained unmatched. The CDR3 spells CASSYDRANTEAFF. The CDR3 DNA is TGTGCCAGCAGTTACGACAGGGCCAACACTGAAGCTTTCTTT.

This clone was recorded only once. CDR3: CASSLSISPNTGELFF. In DNA form, the CDR3 reads TGCGCCAGCAGCTTGAGTATTAGCCCGAACACCGGGGAGCTGTTTTTT. The chain recombines TRBV5-1 with TRBJ2-2; D not certain. The CDR3 extends over 16 amino acids. Germline loops: CDR1 SGHRS, CDR2 YFSETQ. The V end was cut by 1 base, the J end by 0 bases, with 10 bases between. The complete variable domain, with remaining parts taken from reference TRBV5-1 and TRBJ2-2, reads KAGVTQTPRYLIKTRGQQVTLSCSPISGHRSVSWYQQTPGQGLQFLFEYFSETQRNKGNFPGRFSGRQFSNSRSEMNVSTLELGDSALYLCASSLSISPNTGELFFGEGSRLTVL.

The chain recombines TRBV28 with TRBJ1-2, with 9 bases aligning to TRBD1. Germline trimming cut 8 bases from V and 5 bases from J; bases unmatched to any gene: 12. The CDR3 runs 15 residues. Germline V gene lookup returns CDR1 MDHEN and CDR2 SYDVKM. CDR3 sequence (DNA): TGTGCCAGCGGGGGACAGGGTACCTCGGGGTATGGCTACACCTTC. It specifies CASGGQGTSGYGYTF.

This clone is a singleton in its sample. The gene calls are TRBV11-3 and TRBJ2-1, with no clear D. CDR1 is SGHNT, CDR2 YENEEA, per germline. The CDR3 spans 10 residues. V gave up 6 bases and J gave up 9 bases, with 6 bases separating them. The DNA for the CDR3 is TGTGCCAGCAGTGGCTCTGAGCAGTTCTTC. Protein: CASSGSEQFF.

This rearrangement joins TRBV19 to TRBJ1-2; TRBD1 is a possible D gene (6 bases). The CDR3 is 15 residues long. CDR1 is LNHDA, CDR2 SQIVND, per germline (reference sequence). CDR3 amino acids: CAAAQGTGGFVRYTF. Written as DNA, the CDR3 is TGTGCAGCCGCGCAGGGGACGGGGGGCTTTGTGAGGTACACCTTC.

J is TRBJ1-5 and V is TRBV19; no definite D call. CDR1 and CDR2 from the germline V gene are LNHDA and SQIVND (reference sequence). This CDR3 has 15 amino acids. With 5 bases removed from V and 0 bases from J, the gap between germline ends came to 11 bases. This CDR3 is CASSATPYSNQPQHF. CDR3 DNA sequence: TGTGCCAGTAGTGCCACACCTTATAGCAATCAGCCCCAGCATTTT.

This clone was observed a single time. The rearrangement joins TRBV11-2 to TRBJ2-7; D call uncertain. Trimming removed 2 bases from V and 5 bases from J, with 13 bases in between. This CDR3 contains 14 residues. Germline V gene data show CDR1 as SGHAT and CDR2 as FQNNGV. This chain's CDR3 is CASSLTVRVDEQYF. The CDR3 coding sequence is TGTGCCAGCAGCTTAACTGTGCGAGTAGACGAGCAGTACTTC.

This clone was recorded only once. The rearrangement joins TRBV2 to TRBJ1-1, with 7 nucleotides matching TRBD1. Germline V CDR1 and CDR2: SNHLY, FYNNEI. This CDR3 is 15 amino acids long. V was clipped by 6 bases and J by 4 bases; unmatched bases: 11. Written as DNA, the CDR3 is TGTGCCAGCAGGCAGAACAGGGGTTATGGCACTGAAGCTTTCTTT. Translated: CASRQNRGYGTEAFF.

This chain joins TRBV28 and TRBJ1-1; 9 positions agree with TRBD1. The CDR3 sequence is 16 residues long. Losses at the gene ends were 3 bases for V and 5 bases for J; bases not matched to a gene: 10. CDR1 and CDR2 from the germline V gene are MDHEN and SYDVKM. The CDR3 loop reads CASSFGAGTGSTEAFF. The CDR3 nucleotides read TGTGCCAGCAGTTTTGGTGCGGGGACAGGGAGTACTGAAGCTTTCTTT.

V gene TRBV5-4 combines with J gene TRBJ2-3, with unresolved D. CDR1 and CDR2 (germline): SGHNT, YYREEE (reference sequence). This CDR3 is built from 13 residues. V lost 1 base and J 4 bases, leaving 7 bases between the germline ends. CDR3 residues: CASSLTEADTQYF. CDR3 DNA sequence: TGTGCCAGCAGCTTGACCGAGGCAGATACGCAGTATTTT.

V gene TRBV29-1 combines with J gene TRBJ2-7; D uncertain. The CDR3 runs to 13 residues. V gave up 0 bases and J gave up 0 bases, with 6 bases separating them. Germline CDR1 is SQVTM and CDR2 is ANQGSEA. The CDR3 sequence: CSVEDSISYEQYF. For the CDR3, the DNA is TGCAGCGTTGAAGATTCTATCTCCTACGAGCAGTACTTC.

The chain couples TRBV7-8 to TRBJ1-5; D remains unclear. CDR3 length equals 15 residues. Germline V lookup: CDR1 SGHVS, CDR2 FQNEAQ. Trimming stripped 3 bases from V and 6 bases from J, with 15 bases between. As DNA, the CDR3 is TGTGCCAGCAGCTTGGGATCAGGTGAGGGTCAGCCCCAGCATTTT. Its translation is CASSLGSGEGQPQHF.

The chain couples TRBV6-4 to TRBJ2-1, with D hard to call. The CDR3 has 14 residues. The V and J ends lost 0 bases and 8 bases respectively, with 11 bases between them. Germline lookup yields CDR1 MRHNA and CDR2 SNTAGT. DNA for the CDR3: TGTGCCAGCAGTGACTCGGGCGACCGCGATGAGCAGTTCTTC. Protein sequence: CASSDSGDRDEQFF.

The rearrangement links TRBV25-1 to TRBJ2-3; 9 bases are shared with TRBD1. V lost 8 bases and J lost 8; bases outside the gene matches: 11. The germline V gene encodes CDR1 MGHDK and CDR2 SYGVNS. The CDR3 is made up of 14 amino acids. CDR3 sequence: CASGGQGFPFTQYF. CDR3 bases: TGTGCCAGCGGGGGACAGGGCTTCCCCTTTACGCAGTATTTT.

The CDR3 loop reads CASSSGLARYEQYF. The CDR3 DNA reads as TGTGCCAGCAGTTCGGGACTAGCTCGCTACGAGCAGTACTTC. The chain joins TRBV6-1 to TRBJ2-7; 9 bases fit TRBD2. The CDR3 loop spans 14 amino acids. With 5 bases clipped from V and 3 bases from J, the junction kept 5 bases outside the gene matches. The germline V gene has CDR1 MNHNS and CDR2 SASEGT.

The rearrangement uses TRBV30 and TRBJ2-3; 10 bases agree with TRBD2. The CDR3 covers 16 residues. J gave up 1 base and V 0 bases, and 4 bases lay outside the gene matches. CDR1 and CDR2 (germline): GTSNPN, SVGIG (reference sequence). DNA of the CDR3: TGTGCCTGGAGTGTTGGAGCGGGAGGGCGCACAGATACGCAGTATTTT. As protein: CAWSVGAGGRTDTQYF.

This chain uses TRBV29-1 with TRBJ2-1; 7 positions agree with TRBD2. The CDR3 sequence is 13 residues long. Unmatched junction bases numbered 5, after V lost 8 bases and J lost 1 base. Germline V gene data show CDR1 as SQVTM and CDR2 as ANQGSEA. CDR3 sequence: CSLSGASYNEQFF. CDR3 nucleotides: TGCAGCTTGAGCGGGGCATCCTACAATGAGCAGTTCTTC.

The rearrangement uses TRBV19 and TRBJ1-5, with 8 bases aligning to TRBD1. V was clipped by 6 bases and J by 5 bases; unmatched bases: 0. Germline assignment: CDR1 LNHDA and CDR2 SQIVND (reference sequence). The CDR3 extends over 12 amino acids. CDR3 in DNA: TGTGCCAGTAGGGACAGGGATCAGCCCCAGCATTTT. Residues: CASRDRDQPQHF.

The V gene is TRBV6-1, the J gene TRBJ2-3; TRBD2 agrees at 7 bases. CDR1 is MNHNS and CDR2 is SASEGT in the germline V gene. With 3 bases clipped from V and 0 bases from J, the junction kept 9 bases outside the gene matches. The CDR3 runs 17 residues. The CDR3 loop reads CASSEVLLAPSTDTQYF. For the CDR3, the DNA is TGTGCCAGCAGTGAGGTATTACTAGCGCCGAGCACAGATACGCAGTATTTT.

V gene TRBV6-1 combines with J gene TRBJ1-2; TRBD1 agrees at 11 bases. This CDR3 is built from 14 residues. CDR1 is MNHNS, CDR2 SASEGT, per germline. With 7 bases clipped from V and 5 bases from J, the junction kept 6 bases outside the gene matches. The CDR3 sequence is CASNPGQGAYGYTF. The DNA for the CDR3 is TGTGCCAGCAATCCAGGACAGGGGGCATATGGCTACACCTTC.